Presented here are 28 T cell receptor beta chains from one specimen sequenced in a study of regulatory dendritic cells for organ transplantation listed by TCRdb under 2017. Sorted T cell subsets were CFSE-labeled and co-cultured for roughly 5 days with allogeneic regulatory or mature dendritic cells at a 1:10 DC:T ratio. Libraries were prepared through the immunoSEQ multiplex PCR assay. In its TCRdb copy, this immuneACCESS table keeps in-frame sequences only and misses some clones. Where compared with another copy, unresolved V genes explain less than half of these, and the others have no known cause. Here the sample has 20,000 or so clones; 85% occur a single time. Roughly 0.26% of the sample belongs to the ten largest clones. For these receptors, no antigen is known. Specimen: naive CD4+ T cells from blood cultured with dendritic cells. The label giving this sample's cell subset or site can be read as: CD45RA+ naive T cells. The receptors derive from a human donor in good health.

The V and J genes are TRBV11-2 and TRBJ1-6; 7 nucleotides line up with TRBD1. Germline CDR1 reads SGHAT; CDR2 reads FQNNGV. The CDR3 is 16 amino acids. Unmatched junction bases numbered 4, after V lost 5 bases and J lost 0 bases. The CDR3: CASSLNRGSYNSPLHF. In DNA, the CDR3 is TGTGCCAGCAGCCTAAACAGGGGCTCCTATAATTCACCCCTCCACTTT.

The chain combines TRBV6-5 with TRBJ2-7, with 11 bases lining up with TRBD1. With 5 bases clipped from V and 3 bases from J, the junction kept 6 bases outside the gene matches. The germline CDR1 and CDR2 sequences are MNHEY and SVGAGI. CDR3 length: 15 amino acids. Here the CDR3 DNA reads TGTGCCAGCAGTCCTCGGACAGGGGGCATCTACGAGCAGTACTTC. Residues: CASSPRTGGIYEQYF.

The CDR3 loop reads CASSQRQGVSPLHF. In DNA, the CDR3 is TGTGCCAGCAGCCAGAGACAGGGGGTCTCACCCCTCCACTTT. This chain connects TRBV14 to TRBJ1-6; the match to TRBD1 covers 9 bases. The CDR3 contains 14 residues. Germline assignment: CDR1 SGHDN and CDR2 FVKESK. Trimming took 3 bases from V and 10 from J; bases not matched to a gene: 4.

The J gene is TRBJ1-5, the V gene TRBV30; D remains ambiguous. From germline, CDR1 is GTSNPN and CDR2 SVGIG (reference sequence). Trimming cost V 1 base and J 4 bases, with 8 bases left between them. This CDR3 has 13 residues. Written as DNA, the CDR3 is TGTGCCTGGAGTGGCAGTGAGAATCAGCCCCAGCATTTT. This translates into CAWSGSENQPQHF.

The chain employs TRBV7-9 and TRBJ1-5, with 10 bases lining up with TRBD1. This CDR3 is built from 17 residues. Germline loops: CDR1 SEHNR, CDR2 FQNEAQ (reference sequence). V was clipped by 1 base and J by 4 bases; unmatched bases: 7. This CDR3 reads CASSLETGGTLNQPQHF. Written as DNA, the CDR3 is TGTGCCAGCAGCTTAGAGACAGGGGGCACGTTGAATCAGCCCCAGCATTTT.

This chain uses TRBV6-6 with TRBJ2-1, with 7 bases lining up with TRBD1. This CDR3 has 15 residues. The junction had 9 bases not matched to a gene; V was cut back by 2 bases and J by 8 bases. Germline V CDR1 and CDR2: MNHNY, SVGAGI (reference sequence). The CDR3 protein is CASSYNDREVYEQFF. The CDR3 bases are TGTGCCAGCAGTTACAACGACAGGGAAGTTTATGAGCAGTTCTTC.

The chain carries TRBV7-6 and TRBJ1-1, with a weak D call TRBD1 (5 bases). V lost 0 bases, J lost 4 bases, and 12 bases lay in between. Germline lookup yields CDR1 SGHVS and CDR2 FNYEAQ. This CDR3 contains 15 residues. CDR3 sequence reads: CASSLARGAATEAFF. CDR3 in DNA: TGTGCCAGCAGCTTAGCTCGCGGGGCAGCCACTGAAGCTTTCTTT.

The CDR3 region has the DNA TGTGCCAGCAGCTTAGGATGGATTAGTCTTGCAAGAGATACGCAGTATTTT. It codes for CASSLGWISLARDTQYF. The chain employs TRBV7-8 and TRBJ2-3; D is undetermined. The germline V and J ends were trimmed by 1 base and 5 bases, with 19 bases remaining between them. The germline V gene encodes CDR1 SGHVS and CDR2 FQNEAQ. The CDR3 has 17 residues.

The CDR3 DNA follows: TGCGCCAGCAACGAGGACCCCAACAATGAGCAGTTCTTC. Residues: CASNEDPNNEQFF. The V and J genes are TRBV5-1 and TRBJ2-1; D ambiguous. From germline, CDR1 is SGHRS and CDR2 YFSETQ. Trimming took off 6 bases at V and 5 bases at J, with 12 bases between the two ends. This CDR3 has 13 amino acids.

V gene TRBV9 combines with J gene TRBJ1-6; D may be TRBD1 (5 bases). The CDR3 totals 16 residues. Trimming cost V 3 bases and J 6 bases, with 16 bases left between them. Germline CDR1 SGDLS, CDR2 YYNGEE. The CDR3 loop reads CASSAETGLPNSPLHF. The CDR3 DNA follows: TGTGCCAGCAGCGCAGAAACGGGGCTTCCTAATTCACCCCTCCACTTT.

This rearrangement joins TRBV7-2 to TRBJ1-1; a weak D match, TRBD1 (6 bases). The V and J ends lost 4 bases and 2 bases respectively, with 14 bases between them. The CDR3 has 15 residues. Germline V gene lookup returns CDR1 SGHTA and CDR2 FQGNSA. The CDR3 spells CASSSFRGGNTEAFF. The CDR3 DNA sequence: TGTGCCAGCAGCTCCTTCAGGGGCGGAAACACTGAAGCTTTCTTT.

The chain carries TRBV7-9 and TRBJ2-3; weak D call: TRBD1 (5 bases). CDR3 length: 12 amino acids. V lost 5 bases and J 6 bases, leaving 9 bases between the germline ends. Per germline, CDR1 SEHNR and CDR2 FQNEAQ (reference sequence). DNA of the CDR3: TGTGCCAGCAGCCTCAGGGTGGATACGCAGTATTTT. Translated, it gives CASSLRVDTQYF. Full variable domain (remainder filled in from reference TRBV7-9 and TRBJ2-3): DTGVSQNPRHKITKRGQNVTFRCDPISEHNRLYWYRQTLGQGPEFLTYFQNEAQLEKSRLLSDRFSAERPKGSFSTLEIQRTEQGDSAMYLCASSLRVDTQYFGPGTRLTVL.

This clone was seen a handful of times. J is TRBJ2-7 and V is TRBV27; D perhaps matches TRBD2 (6 bases). Looked up from germline, CDR1 is MNHEY and CDR2 is SMNVEV (reference sequence). V shed 3 bases and J shed 3 bases, with 12 bases lying between them. This CDR3 comprises 14 residues. The CDR3 spells CASSFSGSGYEQYF. The CDR3 coding sequence is TGTGCCAGCAGTTTCAGCGGGTCCGGCTACGAGCAGTACTTC.

The genes are TRBV7-3 and TRBJ2-2; 14 nucleotides match TRBD2. Germline-derived CDR1 and CDR2 are SGHTA and FQGTGA. The CDR3 totals 19 residues. Trimming removed 4 bases from V and 2 bases from J; junction bases left unmatched: 9. The CDR3 reads CASSSPAGLAGVNTGELFF. The CDR3 DNA reads TGTGCCAGCAGCTCCCCGGCGGGACTAGCGGGAGTTAACACCGGGGAGCTGTTTTTT.

The chain links TRBV7-3 to TRBJ2-5; 7 positions match TRBD2. CDR1 is SGHTA, CDR2 FQGTGA, per germline. This CDR3 has 15 residues. V dropped 1 base and J dropped 2; count of bases not matched to a gene: 4. This CDR3 is CASSLIASGQETQYF. The CDR3 DNA is TGTGCCAGCAGCTTAATTGCTAGCGGACAAGAGACCCAGTACTTC.

This clone occurred once. The genes are TRBV5-1 and TRBJ2-7, with 9 positions matching TRBD1. V shed 3 bases, J shed 5 bases, and the junction held 9 bases outside the gene matches. This CDR3 region has 15 residues. Germline loops: CDR1 SGHRS, CDR2 YFSETQ. CDR3 amino acids: CASSSSGQGTHEQYF. CDR3 in DNA: TGCGCCAGCAGCTCCAGCGGACAGGGGACCCACGAGCAGTACTTC.

The J gene is TRBJ2-5, the V gene TRBV19; D is unresolved. This CDR3 has 11 residues. The germline V gene encodes CDR1 LNHDA and CDR2 SQIVND (reference sequence). Between the trimmed V and J ends, which lost 6 bases and 2 bases, there was a span of 4 bases. The CDR3 here is CASRWQETQYF. CDR3 sequence (DNA): TGTGCCAGTAGATGGCAAGAGACCCAGTACTTC.

This sequence joins TRBV7-8 and TRBJ1-5; maybe TRBD1 (5 bases). Trimming took off 1 base at V and 6 bases at J, with 16 bases between the two ends. The CDR3 covers 16 residues. Looked up from germline, CDR1 is SGHVS and CDR2 is FQNEAQ. The CDR3 sequence is CASSLEARVLSQPQHF. The CDR3 coding sequence is TGTGCCAGCAGCTTAGAGGCCAGGGTATTATCTCAGCCCCAGCATTTT.

The chain uses TRBV30 and TRBJ2-3; no reliable D call. CDR3 length: 15 residues. Germline values: CDR1 GTSNPN, CDR2 SVGIG (reference sequence). V lost 0 bases, J lost 0 bases, and 10 bases lay in between. CDR3 region: CAWSVRLSSTDTQYF. The CDR3 DNA reads TGTGCCTGGAGTGTTCGTTTATCTAGCACAGATACGCAGTATTTT. Looking up the rest from reference TRBV30 and TRBJ2-3 gives the full variable domain: SQTIHQWPATLVQPVGSPLSLECTVEGTSNPNLYWYRQAAGRGLQLLFYSVGIGQISSEVPQNLSASRPQDRQFILSSKKLLLSDSGFYLCAWSVRLSSTDTQYFGPGTRLTVL.

A few counts support this clone. V usage is TRBV5-4 and J usage is TRBJ1-6; D perhaps matches TRBD1 (6 bases). Germline-derived CDR1 and CDR2 are SGHNT and YYREEE (reference sequence). The CDR3 spans 14 residues. V was clipped by 4 bases and J by 6 bases, with 11 bases between them. The CDR3 reads CASSRDRFNSPLHF. The CDR3, as DNA: TGTGCCAGCAGCCGCGACAGGTTTAATTCACCCCTCCACTTT.

V and J are TRBV6-5 and TRBJ2-3; D is perhaps TRBD1 or TRBD2 (5 bases each). Trimming pared 4 bases from V and 7 bases from J, leaving 18 bases between. Germline values: CDR1 MNHEY, CDR2 SVGAGI. The CDR3 runs to 15 residues. The CDR3 is CASSLMSGAVNTQYF. CDR3 bases: TGTGCCAGCAGTTTGATGTCCGGGGCGGTAAATACGCAGTATTTT.

The rearrangement uses TRBV19 and TRBJ1-4; 8 bases align to TRBD1. V dropped 3 bases and J dropped 4; count of bases not matched to a gene: 22. Germline values: CDR1 LNHDA, CDR2 SQIVND (reference sequence). CDR3 length equals 21 residues. The chain's CDR3 is CASSMEGGTGALAGSNEKLFF. As DNA, the CDR3 is TGTGCCAGTAGTATGGAAGGAGGGACAGGCGCATTGGCCGGGAGTAATGAAAAACTGTTTTTT.

The rearrangement joins TRBV7-2 to TRBJ2-2; D is uncertain. Deletions cut 8 bases from V and 8 bases from J, with 12 bases between. Germline CDR1 is SGHTA and CDR2 is FQGNSA. The length of the CDR3 is 12 residues. CDR3 in amino acids: CASASVGGELFF. The CDR3 nucleotides read TGTGCCAGCGCCTCGGTGGGGGGGGAGCTGTTTTTT.

V gene TRBV7-9 combines with J gene TRBJ2-5; weak D call: TRBD2 (6 bases). V was trimmed by 1 base and J by 0 bases, leaving 15 bases between them. The CDR3 extends over 17 amino acids. Per germline, CDR1 SEHNR and CDR2 FQNEAQ (reference sequence). The CDR3 DNA reads TGTGCCAGCAGCTTAGGCTTGGGGGGACCGTACCAAGAGACCCAGTACTTC. It specifies CASSLGLGGPYQETQYF.

The chain is built from TRBV29-1 and TRBJ2-5; D is tentatively TRBD1 or TRBD2 (5 bases each). CDR1 and CDR2 (germline): SQVTM, ANQGSEA. Trimming took 4 bases from V and 4 from J, leaving 19 bases between them. CDR3 length: 15 amino acids. The CDR3 region has the DNA TGCAGCGTTGTTAGGAGCTATATCGGGGCAGAGACCCAGTACTTC. This sequence encodes CSVVRSYIGAETQYF.

The chain combines TRBV5-4 with TRBJ1-1; D not certain. The ends were cut back, 1 base at V and 2 bases at J, with 0 bases in the middle. CDR3 length: 11 amino acids. Germline loops: CDR1 SGHNT, CDR2 YYREEE (reference sequence). The CDR3 bases are TGTGCCAGCAGCTTGAACACTGAAGCTTTCTTT. Residues: CASSLNTEAFF.

The chain joins TRBV5-4 to TRBJ2-7; a possible D gene is TRBD2 (5 bases). Trimming removed 3 bases at V and 9 bases at J, with 25 bases between. Germline CDR1 reads SGHNT; CDR2 reads YYREEE (reference sequence). This CDR3 has 16 amino acids. The CDR3 here is CASSSRGRPSTSGQYF. The DNA of the CDR3 is TGTGCCAGCAGCTCGAGAGGTCGTCCTAGCACGTCTGGGCAGTACTTC.

This chain connects TRBV7-3 to TRBJ2-1; D uncertain. This CDR3 is 14 amino acids long. The V gene lost 3 bases and the J gene lost 0 bases, with 6 bases spanning the gap. Germline CDR1 is SGHTA and CDR2 is FQGTGA. The CDR3 region is CASSFRVSYNEQFF. The CDR3 DNA sequence: TGTGCCAGCAGCTTCCGGGTCTCCTACAATGAGCAGTTCTTC.